The rows below give T cell receptor beta chains drawn from one sample of a study of radiotherapy plus CTLA-4 blockade in lung cancer. Sequencing used immunoSEQ multiplex PCR; TCRdb keeps in-frame clones, though not all of them. The profile shows about 90,000 clones, roughly 78% of them singletons. The sample here was peripheral blood, taken from a patient treated with radiotherapy plus ipilimumab. Receptors originate from a human donor with non-small cell lung cancer that progressed on radiotherapy plus ipilimumab. Each CDR3 is given with its conserved first and last residue. A D gene is named only where the DNA matches it firmly. The size of a clone is reported for some rows only, either as once, few or many, or as a class for expanded clones.

J gene: TRBJ1-3; clone size: -; D gene: -; V gene: TRBV9; CDR3 protein: CASSPMGPGNTIYF; CDR3 DNA: TGTGCCAGCAGCCCTATGGGGCCAGGAAACACCATATATTTT
J gene: TRBJ2-3; clone size: -; D gene: -; V gene: TRBV30; CDR3 protein: CAWSLTGSTDTQYF; CDR3 DNA: TGTGCCTGGAGTCTTACAGGGAGCACAGATACGCAGTATTTT
J gene: TRBJ2-7; clone size: -; D gene: -; V gene: TRBV6-9; CDR3 protein: CASSEHGYEQYF; CDR3 DNA: TGTGCCAGCAGTGAACACGGCTACGAGCAGTACTTC
J gene: TRBJ2-3; clone size: -; D gene: -; V gene: TRBV5-1; CDR3 protein: CASSLQGTDTQYF; CDR3 DNA: TGCGCCAGCAGCTTGCAAGGAACAGATACGCAGTATTTT
J gene: TRBJ2-3; clone size: -; D gene: TRBD2; V gene: TRBV4-1; CDR3 protein: CASSQDQLAGGWDTQYF; CDR3 DNA: TGCGCCAGCAGCCAAGATCAACTAGCGGGGGGGTGGGATACGCAGTATTTT
J gene: TRBJ2-7; clone size: -; D gene: -; V gene: TRBV2; CDR3 protein: CASLNEESGAYEQYF; CDR3 DNA: TGTGCCAGCTTAAATGAGGAAAGCGGCGCCTACGAGCAGTACTTC
J gene: TRBJ2-7; clone size: -; D gene: -; V gene: TRBV5-4; CDR3 protein: CASSLPTGTREQYF; CDR3 DNA: TGTGCCAGCAGCTTGCCGACGGGCACTCGCGAGCAGTACTTC
J gene: TRBJ1-1; clone size: -; D gene: TRBD1; V gene: TRBV6-5; CDR3 protein: CASSYPGQALEVFF; CDR3 DNA: TGTGCCAGCAGTTACCCGGGACAGGCGTTAGAAGTTTTCTTT
J gene: TRBJ1-1; clone size: few; D gene: -; V gene: TRBV6-6; CDR3 protein: CASSYQQAEAFF; CDR3 DNA: TGTGCCAGCAGTTACCAACAGGCCGAAGCTTTCTTT
J gene: TRBJ2-7; clone size: few; D gene: TRBD1; V gene: TRBV25-1; CDR3 protein: CASSGNRGPYEQYF; CDR3 DNA: TGTGCCAGCAGTGGGAACAGGGGGCCCTACGAGCAGTACTTC
J gene: TRBJ2-5; clone size: -; D gene: -; V gene: TRBV18; CDR3 protein: CASSQNPGLIQETQYF; CDR3 DNA: TGTGCCAGCTCACAAAACCCGGGACTTATTCAAGAGACCCAGTACTTC
J gene: TRBJ1-1; clone size: -; D gene: TRBD1; V gene: TRBV4-1; CDR3 protein: CASSQRGQGQNTEAFF; CDR3 DNA: TGCGCCAGCAGCCAACGCGGACAGGGGCAGAACACTGAAGCTTTCTTT
J gene: TRBJ2-2; clone size: -; D gene: -; V gene: TRBV6-6; CDR3 protein: CASLKTGELFF; CDR3 DNA: TGTGCCAGCCTAAAGACCGGGGAGCTGTTTTTT
J gene: TRBJ1-4; clone size: -; D gene: TRBD1; V gene: TRBV5-1; CDR3 protein: CASSPRQGATTNEKLFF; CDR3 DNA: TGCGCCAGCAGCCCCAGACAGGGGGCAACAACTAATGAAAAACTGTTTTTT
J gene: TRBJ1-6; clone size: -; D gene: TRBD1; V gene: TRBV27; CDR3 protein: CASSLSSARQGGKVGSPLHF; CDR3 DNA: TGTGCCAGCAGTTTATCATCCGCCCGACAGGGGGGGAAGGTTGGCTCACCCCTCCACTTT
J gene: TRBJ2-5; clone size: -; D gene: TRBD2; V gene: TRBV7-3; CDR3 protein: CASSFTSEETQYF; CDR3 DNA: TGTGCCAGCAGCTTCACTAGCGAAGAGACCCAGTACTTC